A few counts support the clone carrying this T cell receptor (beta chain). The antigen remains unidentified. This specimen belongs to a study of memory CD4+ T cells and cytomegalovirus serostatus. Study-level points and caveats: About 40% of the roughly 150 known CMV-associated TCRbeta sequences appeared in CD4+ memory.

The ends were cut back, 8 bases at V and 1 base at J, with 8 bases in the middle. Germline V gene lookup returns CDR1 MNHNS and CDR2 SASEGT. The CDR3 has 12 amino acids. In the original workflow: After removing out-of-frame reads, 2 million to 2.5 million distinct TCRbeta sequences remained. The repertoire was sequenced with immunoSEQ multiplex PCR; TCRdb's copy has only in-frame clones and lacks some. The DNA was the basis for D and trimming; V, J and clone size are from that table. The top ten hold just under 2% of the sample, which has about 52,000 clones, about 86% seen once. The sort gate was single viable CD3+CD4+CD8-CD45RO+ cells for memory CD4+ T cells. Serostatus was set by detecting CMV pp150, pp28, p38, p52 IgG.

This chain connects TRBV6-1 to TRBJ1-1; D unclear. The source is an adult in good health and CMV-seropositive. The specimen sequenced was memory CD4+ T cells from blood. The CDR3 reads CASRGRNTEAFF. The CDR3 coding sequence is TGTGCCAGCCGAGGGAGGAACACTGAAGCTTTCTTT.